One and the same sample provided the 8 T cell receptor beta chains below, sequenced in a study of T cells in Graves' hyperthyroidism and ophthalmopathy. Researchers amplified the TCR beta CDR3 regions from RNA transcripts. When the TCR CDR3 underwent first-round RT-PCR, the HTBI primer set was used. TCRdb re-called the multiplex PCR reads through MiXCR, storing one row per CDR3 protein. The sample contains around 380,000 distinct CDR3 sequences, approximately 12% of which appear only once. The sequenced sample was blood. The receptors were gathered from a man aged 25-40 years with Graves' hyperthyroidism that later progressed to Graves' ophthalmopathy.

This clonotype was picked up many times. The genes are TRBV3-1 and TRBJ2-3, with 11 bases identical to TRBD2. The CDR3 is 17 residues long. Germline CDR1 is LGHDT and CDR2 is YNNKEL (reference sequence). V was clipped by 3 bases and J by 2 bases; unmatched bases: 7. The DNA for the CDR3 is TGTGCCAGCAGCCACCTCCTAGCGGGGGGACACACAGATACGCAGTATTTT. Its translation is CASSHLLAGGHTDTQYF.

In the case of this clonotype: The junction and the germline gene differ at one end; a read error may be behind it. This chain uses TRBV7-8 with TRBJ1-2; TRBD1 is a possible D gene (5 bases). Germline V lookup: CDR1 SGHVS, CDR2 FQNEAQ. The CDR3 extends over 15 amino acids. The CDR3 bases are TGTGCCCGCAGCCCCCCCGGGGCCTCTAACTATGGCTACACCTTC. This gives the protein CARSPPGASNYGYTF.

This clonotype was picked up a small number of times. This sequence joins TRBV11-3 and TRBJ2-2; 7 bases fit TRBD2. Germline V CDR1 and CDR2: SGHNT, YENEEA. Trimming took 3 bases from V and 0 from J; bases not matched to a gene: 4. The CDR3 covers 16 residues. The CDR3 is CASSFVLAANTGELFF. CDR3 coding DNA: TGTGCCAGCAGCTTTGTCCTAGCGGCGAACACCGGGGAGCTGTTTTTT.

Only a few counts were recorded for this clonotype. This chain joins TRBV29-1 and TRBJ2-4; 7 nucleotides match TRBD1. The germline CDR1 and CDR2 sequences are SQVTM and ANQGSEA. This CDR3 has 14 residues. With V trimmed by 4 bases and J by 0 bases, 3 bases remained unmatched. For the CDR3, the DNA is TGCAGCGTTGGCAGGGGGAGAGCCAAAAACATTCAGTACTTC. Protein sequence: CSVGRGRAKNIQYF.

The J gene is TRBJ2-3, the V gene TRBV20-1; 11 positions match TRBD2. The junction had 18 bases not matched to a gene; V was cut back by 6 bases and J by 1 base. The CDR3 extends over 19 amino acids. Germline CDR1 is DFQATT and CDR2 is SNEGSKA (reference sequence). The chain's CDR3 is CSANPHGLAGGYRTDTQYF. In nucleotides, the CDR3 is TGCAGTGCAAACCCCCACGGGCTAGCGGGGGGTTATCGCACAGATACGCAGTATTTT.

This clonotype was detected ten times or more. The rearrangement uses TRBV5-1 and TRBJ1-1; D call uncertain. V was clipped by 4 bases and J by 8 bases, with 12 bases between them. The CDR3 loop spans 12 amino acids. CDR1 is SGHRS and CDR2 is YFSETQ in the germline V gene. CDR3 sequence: CASSPDNGEAFF. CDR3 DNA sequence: TGCGCCAGCAGCCCGGATAACGGGGAAGCTTTCTTT.

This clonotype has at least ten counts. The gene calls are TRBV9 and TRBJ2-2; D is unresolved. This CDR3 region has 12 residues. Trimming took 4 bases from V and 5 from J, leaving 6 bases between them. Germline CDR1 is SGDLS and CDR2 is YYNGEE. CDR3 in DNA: TGTGCCAGCAGCTGGGTGACCGGGGAGCTGTTTTTT. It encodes CASSWVTGELFF.

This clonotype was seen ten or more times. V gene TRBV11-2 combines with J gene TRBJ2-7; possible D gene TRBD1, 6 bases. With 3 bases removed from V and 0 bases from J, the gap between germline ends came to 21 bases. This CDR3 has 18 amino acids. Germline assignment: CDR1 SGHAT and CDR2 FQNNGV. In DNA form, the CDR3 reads TGTGCCAGCAGCTTGGTGGGACACCCGATGCGAAGCTCCTACGAGCAGTACTTC. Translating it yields CASSLVGHPMRSSYEQYF.